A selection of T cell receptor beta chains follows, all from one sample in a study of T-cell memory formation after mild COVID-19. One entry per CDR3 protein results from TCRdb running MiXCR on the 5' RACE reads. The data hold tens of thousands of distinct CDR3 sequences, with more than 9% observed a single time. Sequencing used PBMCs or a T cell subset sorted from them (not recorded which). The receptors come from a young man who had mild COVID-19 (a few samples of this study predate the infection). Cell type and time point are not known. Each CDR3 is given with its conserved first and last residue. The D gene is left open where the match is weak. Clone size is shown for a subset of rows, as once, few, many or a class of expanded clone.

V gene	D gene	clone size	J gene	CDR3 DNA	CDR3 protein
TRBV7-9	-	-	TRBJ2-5	TGTGCCAGCAGCTTAGCCCAGGGGATCCAAGAGACCCAGTACTTC	CASSLAQGIQETQYF
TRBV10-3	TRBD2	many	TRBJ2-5	TGTGCCATCAGGGCCGGACTAGCGGGGGAGACCCAGTACTTC	CAIRAGLAGETQYF
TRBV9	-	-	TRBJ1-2	TGTGCCAGCAGCTCGGGGTCGGACTATGGCTACACCTTC	CASSSGSDYGYTF
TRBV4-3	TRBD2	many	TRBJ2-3	TGCGCCAGCAGCCAAGATGGAGGCGGGGGGGCGCCTGGGAGCACAGATACGCAGTATTTT	CASSQDGGGGAPGSTDTQYF
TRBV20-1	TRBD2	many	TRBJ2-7	TGCAGTGCGGGGAGGGTTGGGTACGAGCAGTACTTC	CSAGRVGYEQYF
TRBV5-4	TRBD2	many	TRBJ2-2	TGTGCCAGCTGGAGCGGGGGGGCCGGGGAGCTGTTTTTT	CASWSGGAGELFF
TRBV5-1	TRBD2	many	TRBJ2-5	TGCGCCAGCAGCCTTGTCCGGACTAGTGAAGAGACCCAGTACTTC	CASSLVRTSEETQYF
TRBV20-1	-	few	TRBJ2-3	TGCAGTGCTAGGCCGGCGGCTAGCACAGATACGCAGTATTTT	CSARPAASTDTQYF
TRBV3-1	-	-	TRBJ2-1	TGTGCCAGCAGCCAGGGAAACCACAATGAGCAGTTCTTC	CASSQGNHNEQFF
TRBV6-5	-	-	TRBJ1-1	TGTGCCAGCAGTTACCCGCCAACAGGTCGCACTTTCTTT	CASSYPPTGRTFF
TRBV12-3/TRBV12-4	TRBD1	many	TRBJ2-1	TGTGCCATCCCGGGACAGGGGGACGGTGAGCAGTTCTTC	CAIPGQGDGEQFF
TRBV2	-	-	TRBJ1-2	TGTGCCAGCAGTGAAATGGGGGTATCGGGCTACACCTTC	CASSEMGVSGYTF
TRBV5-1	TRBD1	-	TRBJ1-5	TGCGCCAGCAGCCTACAAGGGACAGGTAATCAGCCCCAGCATTTT	CASSLQGTGNQPQHF
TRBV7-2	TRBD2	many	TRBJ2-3	TGTGCCAGCAGCTTAGGTGTTAGCGGGGGGGGCACAGATACGCAGTATTTT	CASSLGVSGGGTDTQYF
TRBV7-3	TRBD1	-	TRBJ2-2	TGTGCCAGCAGCCCCGACAGGGCGAGCACCGGGGAGCTGTTTTTT	CASSPDRASTGELFF
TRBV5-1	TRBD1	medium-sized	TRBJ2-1	TGCGCCAGCAGCTTTACGGGACAGGGTATCAATGAGCAGTTCTTC	CASSFTGQGINEQFF
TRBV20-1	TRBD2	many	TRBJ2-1	TGCAGTGCTAGCCCACCGGGACTAGACAATGAGCAGTTCTTC	CSASPPGLDNEQFF
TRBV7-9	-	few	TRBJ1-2	TGTGCCAGCAGCTTAGTGGATGGCTACACCTTC	CASSLVDGYTF
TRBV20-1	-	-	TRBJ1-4	TGCAGTGCTAGTAAGGATGAAAAACTGTTTTTT	CSASKDEKLFF
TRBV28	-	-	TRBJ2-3	TGTGCCAGCAGTTCCCGGGGTGATACGCAGTATTTT	CASSSRGDTQYF
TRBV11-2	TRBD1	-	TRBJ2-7	TGTGCCAGCAGCTTTTCCCGGACAGGGGGCGACGAGCAGTACTTC	CASSFSRTGGDEQYF
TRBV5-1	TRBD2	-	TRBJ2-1	TGCGCCAGCAGAGCGGGGGGGGGTATCTCCTACAATGAGCAGTTCTTC	CASRAGGGISYNEQFF
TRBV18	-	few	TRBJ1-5	TGTGCCAGCTCACCACCGGCGGGGTCGTCCCAGCATTTT	CASSPPAGSSQHF
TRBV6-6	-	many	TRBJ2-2	TGTGCCAGCAGTTACCAGACCGGGGAGCTGTTTTTT	CASSYQTGELFF
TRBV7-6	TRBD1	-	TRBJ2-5	TGTGCCAGCAACCACATCCGGGACAGAGGATACAGGGAGACCCAGTACTTC	CASNHIRDRGYRETQYF
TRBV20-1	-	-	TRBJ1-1	TGCAGTGCCTTTCGGGCAGCCGAAGCTTTCTTT	CSAFRAAEAFF
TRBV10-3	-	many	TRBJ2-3	TGTGCCATCAGTGACCTTTCCGGGGCCACAGATACGCAGTATTTT	CAISDLSGATDTQYF
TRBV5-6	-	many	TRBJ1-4	TGTGCCAGCAGCTTCTTATCCAGGGACGGTGAAAAACTGTTTTTT	CASSFLSRDGEKLFF
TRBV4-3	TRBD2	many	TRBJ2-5	TGCGCCAGCAGCCAGGCAACTAGCGGGATAATACAAGAGACCCAGTACTTC	CASSQATSGIIQETQYF
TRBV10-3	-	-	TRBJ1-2	TGTGCCATCAGTGAAGCGGCGGGTCTTCGGCCCGGCTACACCTTC	CAISEAAGLRPGYTF
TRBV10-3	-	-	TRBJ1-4	TGTGCCACCAGCCGGGATATCCTTCAAAAACTGTTTTTT	CATSRDILQKLFF
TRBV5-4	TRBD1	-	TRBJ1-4	TGTGCCAGCAGCGCCGGAGGGGGCGAAGAAAAACTGTTTTTT	CASSAGGGEEKLFF
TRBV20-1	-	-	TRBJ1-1	TGCAGTGCTAGAGATCCGTTGAGGAACACTGAAGCTTTCTTT	CSARDPLRNTEAFF
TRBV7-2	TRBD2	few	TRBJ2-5	TGTGCCAGCAGCTTGGGACTAGCGGGAGAGCAGACCCAGTACTTC	CASSLGLAGEQTQYF
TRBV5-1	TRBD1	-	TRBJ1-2	TGCGCCAGCAGCCCGGGACAGGGAGTGACGTATGGCTACACCTTC	CASSPGQGVTYGYTF
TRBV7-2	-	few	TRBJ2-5	TGTGCCAGCAGCTTCCTCAGACCCACCCAGGCCCAGTACTTC	CASSFLRPTQAQYF
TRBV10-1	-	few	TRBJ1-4	TGCGCCGGCCGTGGGGAGGAAAAACTGTTTTTT	CAGRGEEKLFF
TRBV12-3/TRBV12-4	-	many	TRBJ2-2	TGTGCCAGCAGTTTATGGGACACCGGGGAGCTGTTTTTT	CASSLWDTGELFF
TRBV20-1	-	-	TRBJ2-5	TGCAGTGCTAGATGGGGACTCGACCAAGAGACCCAGTACTTC	CSARWGLDQETQYF
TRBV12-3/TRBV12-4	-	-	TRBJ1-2	TGTGCCAGCAGTTTAAGGGGCTATGGCTACACCTTC	CASSLRGYGYTF
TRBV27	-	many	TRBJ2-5	TGTGCCAGCAGCCAATTCGCAAGAATGCAAGAGACCCAGTACTTC	CASSQFARMQETQYF
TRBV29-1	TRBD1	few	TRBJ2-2	TGCAGCGGTAGACAGGGGGCGGACACCGGGGAGCTGTTTTTT	CSGRQGADTGELFF
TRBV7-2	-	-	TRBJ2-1	TGTGCCAGCAGCTTAGGACCTGGGGAGCAGTTCTTC	CASSLGPGEQFF
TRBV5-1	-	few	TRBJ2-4	TGCGCCAGCAGCACAGGGTCAAACATTCAGTACTTC	CASSTGSNIQYF
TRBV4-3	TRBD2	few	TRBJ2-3	TGCGCCAGCAGCCAAGAGGGGGGGAGCACAGATACGCAGTATTTT	CASSQEGGSTDTQYF
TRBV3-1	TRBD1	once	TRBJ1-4	TGTGCCAGCAGCCCTGGACAGGGCACAACTAATGAAAAACTGTTTTTT	CASSPGQGTTNEKLFF
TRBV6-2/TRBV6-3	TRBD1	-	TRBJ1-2	TGTGCCAGCAGGACGACGACAGGGGGCGACTATGGCTACACCTTC	CASRTTTGGDYGYTF
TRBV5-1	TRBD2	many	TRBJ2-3	TGCGCCAGCAGCTTGGCCCTAGCTAGCGGCCCAGATACGCAGTATTTT	CASSLALASGPDTQYF
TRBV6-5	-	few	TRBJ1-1	TGTGCCAGCAGTTACAGGAGTCGACGGACTGAAGCTTTCTTT	CASSYRSRRTEAFF